The present entry profiles one TCR beta chain with its context. Its antigen is not known. TCRdb re-called the 5' RACE reads and gives one entry per CDR3 protein, without DNA. This repertoire includes about 170,000 distinct CDR3 sequences. The sample comes from a study of monozygotic twins with inflammatory bowel disease. Study-wide results and caveats: Repertoire similarity was not found to differ between concordant and discordant twins, possibly from limited power.

From germline, CDR1 is WSHSY and CDR2 SAAADI. This CDR3 spans 11 amino acids. The genes are TRBV10-2 and TRBJ2-3. This receptor was identified in a human donor with ulcerative colitis or Crohn's disease, or a healthy co-twin of an affected twin (not recorded which). Specimen: blood. The CDR3 region is CASGSTDTQYF.